These T cell receptor beta chains were read from a single sample in a study of patients and donors after allogeneic stem cell transplantation. Each CDR3 protein is one row after TCRdb ran MiXCR on the RT-PCR reads. Of over 130,000 distinct CDR3 sequences in the sample, approximately 37% are singletons; the top ten hold 50%. The sample taken for sequencing was blood, either unsorted or a sorted T cell fraction (not recorded which). The origin of the receptors is a human donor who was either an allogeneic HSCT recipient or a stem cell or donor lymphocyte infusion donor (not recorded which). It is not recorded whose cells these are; they may come from a transplant donor. The CDR3 runs from the conserved cysteine through the conserved F or W. Each record gives: J gene, V gene, clone size, D gene, CDR3 protein, CDR3 DNA. A D gene is named only where the DNA matches it firmly. A clone size is listed for some rows: how often the clone was seen (once, few, many), or a class if it is expanded.

TRBJ2-1 TRBV6-5 few NA CASCTSKGYNEQFF TGTGCCAGCTGTACTTCCAAGGGATACAATGAGCAGTTCTTC
TRBJ1-5 TRBV12-3/TRBV12-4 NA NA CASSFRGIGAASNQPQHF TGTGCCAGCAGTTTTCGCGGTATTGGGGCAGCAAGCAATCAGCCCCAGCATTTT
TRBJ1-5 TRBV10-3 few NA CATGGPNQPQHF TGTGCCACTGGGGGCCCCAATCAGCCCCAGCATTTT
TRBJ1-1 TRBV12-3/TRBV12-4 NA NA CASSPGFKNTKAFF TGTGCCAGCAGCCCAGGGTTTAAGAACACTAAAGCTTTCTTT
TRBJ1-2 TRBV29-1 few TRBD1 CSAIPRDSYGYTF TGCAGCGCTATACCCCGGGACAGCTATGGCTACACCTTC
TRBJ1-4 TRBV12-3/TRBV12-4 few TRBD1 CASSLSGQGTNEKLFF TGTGCCAGCAGTTTATCGGGACAGGGTACTAATGAAAAACTGTTTTTT
TRBJ1-2 TRBV5-1 NA NA CASSLAVSDYGYTF TGCGCCAGCAGCTTGGCGGTGTCGGACTATGGCTACACCTTC
TRBJ2-6 TRBV12-3/TRBV12-4 NA NA CASSRTSSGANVLTF TGTGCCAGCAGTCGAACCAGCTCTGGGGCCAACGTCCTGACTTTC
TRBJ1-1 TRBV7-3 NA NA CASSLVLNTEAFF TGTGCCAGCAGCTTAGTCCTGAACACTGAAGCTTTCTTT
TRBJ1-6 TRBV12-3/TRBV12-4 many NA CASSLVQGLGSPLHF TGTGCCAGCAGTTTGGTACAGGGCCTGGGTTCACCCCTCCACTTT
TRBJ1-6 TRBV4-3 NA NA CASSQATRSSYNSPLHF TGCGCCAGCAGCCAAGCGACACGAAGCTCCTATAATTCACCCCTCCACTTT
TRBJ1-5 TRBV4-3 few NA CASSQGHWGQPQHF TGCGCCAGCAGCCAAGGACACTGGGGCCAGCCCCAGCATTTT
TRBJ2-2 TRBV10-3 NA TRBD2 CAISERTSGGSNTGELFF TGTGCCATCAGTGAGAGGACTAGCGGGGGATCGAACACCGGGGAGCTGTTTTTT
TRBJ2-3 TRBV20-1 few NA CSASGRGLIADTQYF TGCAGTGCTAGTGGGCGGGGGCTGATAGCAGATACGCAGTATTTT
TRBJ1-1 TRBV15 NA NA CATTRTAGGTEAFF TGTGCCACCACCCGGACGGCGGGGGGCACTGAAGCTTTCTTT
TRBJ2-2 TRBV10-3 few NA CAISDVTLPNTGELFF TGTGCCATCAGTGACGTGACGCTACCGAACACCGGGGAGCTGTTTTTT
TRBJ1-2 TRBV15 few NA CATSGAGQIFYGYTF TGTGCCACCAGCGGTGCAGGGCAAATTTTCTATGGCTACACCTTC
TRBJ1-2 TRBV6-5 few NA CASRDMGVGYGYTF TGTGCCAGCAGGGACATGGGAGTCGGTTATGGCTACACCTTC
TRBJ1-4 TRBV5-1 NA TRBD1 CASSLAGTAEKLFF TGCGCCAGCAGCTTGGCAGGGACAGCCGAAAAACTGTTTTTT
TRBJ1-1 TRBV2 NA NA CASGRNMNTEAFF TGTGCCAGCGGGAGAAACATGAACACTGAAGCTTTCTTT
TRBJ1-1 TRBV6-5 few NA CASSRHLRGMNTEAFF TGTGCCAGCAGTCGCCACCTTAGAGGGATGAACACTGAAGCTTTCTTT
TRBJ1-4 TRBV6-5 many NA CASSARLGEKLFF TGTGCCAGCAGTGCTCGACTGGGGGAAAAACTGTTTTTT
TRBJ1-6 TRBV9 NA TRBD1 CASSVDPPGQGSSPLHF TGTGCCAGCAGCGTAGACCCGCCGGGACAGGGTAGTTCACCCCTCCACTTT
TRBJ2-1 TRBV5-1 few TRBD2 CASSSLAVPSYNEQFF TGCGCCAGCAGCTCTCTAGCGGTGCCTTCCTACAATGAGCAGTTCTTC
TRBJ2-3 TRBV4-3 NA NA CASSQDLYADRLSTDTQYF TGCGCCAGCAGCCAAGATCTCTATGCAGACAGGCTCAGCACAGATACGCAGTATTTT
TRBJ2-1 TRBV20-1 NA NA CSASGLLSYNEQFF TGCAGTGCTAGCGGGCTGCTCTCCTACAATGAGCAGTTCTTC
TRBJ2-7 TRBV28 NA NA CASSLSRDEQYF TGTGCCAGCAGTTTATCGAGAGACGAGCAGTACTTC
TRBJ2-4 TRBV28 NA TRBD1 CASSFQGARNIQYF TGTGCCAGCAGTTTCCAGGGGGCCCGAAACATTCAGTACTTC
TRBJ1-2 TRBV5-1 NA TRBD1 CASSLRAGGSHGYTF TGCGCCAGCAGCTTGAGGGCAGGGGGTAGCCATGGCTACACCTTC
TRBJ1-6 TRBV14 NA NA CASSLTGRSSPLHF TGTGCCAGCAGCCTTACAGGGAGGAGTTCACCCCTCCACTTT
TRBJ1-1 TRBV20-1 few NA CSAPNANMNTEAFF TGCAGTGCTCCAAATGCTAATATGAACACTGAAGCTTTCTTT
TRBJ2-4 TRBV12-3/TRBV12-4 NA TRBD2 CASSLGLAGGLNIQYF TGTGCCAGCAGTTTAGGGCTAGCGGGGGGACTAAACATTCAGTACTTC
TRBJ1-1 TRBV9 NA NA CASSVAHRPQGAEAFF TGTGCCAGCAGCGTAGCCCACAGGCCTCAGGGCGCTGAAGCTTTCTTT
TRBJ1-5 TRBV7-2 few NA CASSLSVRNQPQHF TGTGCCAGCAGCCTATCGGTTCGCAATCAGCCCCAGCATTTT
TRBJ2-7 TRBV2 few TRBD2 CASRGDGLAGAATYEQYF TGTGCCAGCAGAGGCGATGGACTAGCGGGGGCCGCAACCTACGAGCAGTACTTC
TRBJ1-1 TRBV20-1 few NA CSARDRKAAEAFF TGCAGTGCTAGAGATCGAAAGGCGGCTGAAGCTTTCTTT
TRBJ2-4 TRBV29-1 NA NA CSAVQESKNIQYF TGCAGCGCTGTACAGGAATCCAAAAACATTCAGTACTTC
TRBJ1-5 TRBV7-8 many TRBD1 CASSPRTGDINSNQPQHF TGTGCCAGCAGTCCGAGGACAGGGGACATAAATAGCAATCAGCCCCAGCATTTT
TRBJ2-5 TRBV5-1 NA NA CASSLAGGAETQYF TGCGCCAGCAGCTTGGCCGGGGGCGCGGAGACCCAGTACTTC
TRBJ2-5 TRBV7-8 NA NA CASSLVRVSETQYF TGTGCCAGCAGCTTAGTCAGGGTTTCAGAGACCCAGTACTTC
TRBJ1-6 TRBV7-7 NA TRBD1 CASSLDRDSPLHF TGTGCTAGCAGCTTGGACAGGGATTCACCCCTCCACTTT
TRBJ1-5 TRBV12-3/TRBV12-4 NA NA CASSTFGRTGGNQPQHF TGTGCCAGCAGCACTTTCGGCAGAACCGGGGGCAATCAGCCCCAGCATTTT
TRBJ1-5 TRBV6-5 few NA CASSYSWEQPQHF TGTGCCAGCAGTTACTCTTGGGAACAGCCCCAGCATTTT
TRBJ1-1 TRBV3-1 NA NA CASSQVRTGGTEAFF TGTGCCAGCAGCCAAGTGAGAACGGGGGGGACTGAAGCTTTCTTT
TRBJ2-1 TRBV20-1 NA NA CSAPPRRSSYNEQFF TGCAGTGCTCCGCCCCGTCGGAGCTCCTACAATGAGCAGTTCTTC
TRBJ1-1 TRBV12-3/TRBV12-4 NA NA CASRGEGLNTEAFF TGTGCCAGCAGGGGGGAGGGCCTGAACACTGAAGCTTTCTTT
TRBJ1-1 TRBV12-3/TRBV12-4 few NA CASSPTITEAFF TGTGCCAGCAGTCCGACAATCACTGAAGCTTTCTTT
TRBJ1-1 TRBV16 few NA CASSQLRREAFF TGTGCCAGCAGCCAGCTGAGGAGGGAAGCTTTCTTT
TRBJ1-1 TRBV2 NA NA CASSEDRSSLSEAFF TGTGCCAGCAGTGAAGACAGGAGCTCTCTCTCTGAAGCTTTCTTT
TRBJ2-3 TRBV24-1 once TRBD1 CATSDGRGSTDTQYF TGTGCCACCAGTGATGGCAGGGGGTCCACAGATACGCAGTATTTT
TRBJ2-5 TRBV12-3/TRBV12-4 few NA CASSFGGSETQYF TGTGCCAGCAGTTTTGGAGGGTCGGAGACCCAGTACTTC
TRBJ1-5 TRBV5-6 few NA CASSPGFYNQPQHF TGTGCCAGCAGCCCGGGATTTTACAATCAGCCCCAGCATTTT
TRBJ1-5 TRBV24-1 NA TRBD1 CATSGRGLREPQHF TGTGCCACCAGTGGTAGGGGGCTTAGGGAGCCCCAGCATTTT
TRBJ1-5 TRBV12-3/TRBV12-4 NA NA CASSLQGLGNQPQHF TGTGCCAGCAGTTTACAAGGGTTAGGCAATCAGCCCCAGCATTTT
TRBJ1-4 TRBV6-5 few NA CASSYSRGFQGGKLFF TGTGCCAGCAGTTACTCCCGGGGCTTTCAAGGTGGAAAACTGTTTTTT
TRBJ1-5 TRBV20-1 few TRBD1 CSARGFGQDSRNSNQPQHF TGCAGTGCTAGAGGTTTCGGACAGGACTCTAGAAATAGCAATCAGCCCCAGCATTTT